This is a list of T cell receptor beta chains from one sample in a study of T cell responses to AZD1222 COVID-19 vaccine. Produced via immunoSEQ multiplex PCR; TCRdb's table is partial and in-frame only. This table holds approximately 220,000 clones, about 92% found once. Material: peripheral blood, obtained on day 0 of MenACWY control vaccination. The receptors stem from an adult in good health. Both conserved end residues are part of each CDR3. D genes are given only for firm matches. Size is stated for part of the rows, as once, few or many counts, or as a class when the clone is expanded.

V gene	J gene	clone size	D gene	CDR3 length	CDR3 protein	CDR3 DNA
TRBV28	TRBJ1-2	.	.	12	CASSFTFYGYTF	TGTGCCAGCAGTTTCACCTTCTATGGCTACACCTTC
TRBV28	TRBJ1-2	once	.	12	CASRSGDYGYTF	TGTGCCAGCAGATCAGGGGACTATGGCTACACCTTC
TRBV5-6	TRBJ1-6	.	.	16	CASSPSPLGYNSPLHF	TGTGCCAGCAGCCCTAGCCCCCTGGGCTATAATTCACCCCTCCACTTT
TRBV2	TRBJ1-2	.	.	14	CASKPLGQGPGYTF	TGTGCCAGCAAACCCCTCGGGCAGGGTCCTGGCTACACCTTC
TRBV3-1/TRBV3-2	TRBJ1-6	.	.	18	CASSQWEGGVGILSPLHF	TGTGCCAGCAGCCAATGGGAGGGAGGGGTAGGTATCCTTTCACCCCTCCACTTT
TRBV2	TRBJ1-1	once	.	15	CASSDSRPPNTEAFF	TGTGCCAGCAGTGACTCAAGACCCCCGAACACTGAAGCTTTCTTT
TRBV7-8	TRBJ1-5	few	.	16	CASTWEGGNLNQPQHF	TGTGCCAGCACCTGGGAGGGGGGGAACCTTAATCAGCCCCAGCATTTT
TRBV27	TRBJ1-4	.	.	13	CASSLRRGEKLFF	TGTGCCAGCAGTTTAAGAAGGGGTGAAAAACTGTTTTTT
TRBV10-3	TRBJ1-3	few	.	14	CAISEFSSGNTIYF	TGTGCCATCAGTGAATTTAGCTCTGGAAACACCATATATTTT
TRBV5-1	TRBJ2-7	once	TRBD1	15	CASSEGTGERREQYF	TGCGCCAGCAGCGAAGGGACAGGGGAGAGGCGCGAGCAGTACTTC
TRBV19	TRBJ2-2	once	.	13	CASRPRRTGELFF	TGTGCCAGTAGACCTAGACGAACCGGGGAGCTGTTTTTT
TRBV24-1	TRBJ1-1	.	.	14	CATSDRGTGTEAFF	TGTGCCACCAGTGACCGTGGAACCGGAACTGAAGCTTTCTTT
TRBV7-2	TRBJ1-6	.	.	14	CASSLSYGGSPLHF	TGTGCCAGCAGCTTGTCTTATGGGGGTTCACCCCTCCACTTT
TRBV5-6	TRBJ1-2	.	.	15	CASSLGQVNLYGYTF	TGTGCCAGCAGCTTGGGACAGGTGAACCTGTATGGCTACACCTTC
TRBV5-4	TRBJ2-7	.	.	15	CASSRPGTLSYEQYF	TGTGCCAGCAGCCGCCCCGGGACTTTATCCTACGAGCAGTACTTC
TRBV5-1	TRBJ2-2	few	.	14	CASSLSLDTGELFF	TGCGCCAGCAGCTTGAGTTTGGACACCGGGGAGCTGTTTTTT
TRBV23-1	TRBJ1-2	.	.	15	CASSQSQAGLYGYTF	TGCGCCAGCAGTCAATCACAAGCAGGCCTCTATGGCTACACCTTC
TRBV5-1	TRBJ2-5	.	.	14	CASSFQGGEETQYF	TGCGCCAGCAGCTTCCAGGGGGGGGAAGAGACCCAGTACTTC
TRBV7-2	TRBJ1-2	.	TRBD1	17	CASSSGTGAYEPYGYTF	TGTGCCAGCAGCTCGGGGACAGGCGCGTACGAACCCTATGGCTACACCTTC
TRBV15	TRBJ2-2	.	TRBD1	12	CATGQGAGELFF	TGTGCCACCGGACAGGGTGCCGGGGAGCTGTTTTTT
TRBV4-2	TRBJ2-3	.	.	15	CASSPPARGTDTQYF	TGTGCCAGCAGCCCCCCGGCCAGGGGCACAGATACGCAGTATTTT
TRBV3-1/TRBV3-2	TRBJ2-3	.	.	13	CASSQSTADTQYF	TGTGCCAGCAGCCAAAGCACGGCAGATACGCAGTATTTT
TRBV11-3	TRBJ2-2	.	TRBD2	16	CASSLGQGRGAQELFF	TGTGCCAGCAGCTTAGGACAAGGGCGGGGGGCCCAGGAGCTGTTTTTT
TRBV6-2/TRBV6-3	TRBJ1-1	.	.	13	CASSYDGGTEAFF	TGTGCCAGCAGTTACGATGGGGGCACTGAAGCTTTCTTT
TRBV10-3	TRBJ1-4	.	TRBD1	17	CAISEPGRGLFREKLFF	TGTGCCATCAGTGAGCCGGGTAGGGGGCTGTTTCGGGAAAAACTGTTTTTT
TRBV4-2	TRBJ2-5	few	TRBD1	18	CASSQMGQGASLGETQYF	TGTGCCAGCAGCCAAATGGGACAGGGGGCGTCATTGGGGGAGACCCAGTACTTC
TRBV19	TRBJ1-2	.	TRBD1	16	CASRGAAGGVGYGYTF	TGTGCCAGTAGAGGGGCGGCAGGGGGCGTGGGATATGGCTACACCTTC
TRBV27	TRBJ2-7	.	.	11	CASSSAREQYF	TGTGCCAGCAGTTCCGCGAGGGAGCAGTACTTC
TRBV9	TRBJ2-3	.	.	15	CASSVEGQRADTQYF	TGTGCCAGCAGCGTAGAAGGACAGCGCGCAGATACGCAGTATTTT
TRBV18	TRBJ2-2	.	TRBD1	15	CASSPADRVTGELFF	TGTGCCAGCTCACCCGCGGACAGGGTCACCGGGGAGCTGTTTTTT
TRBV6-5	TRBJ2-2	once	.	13	CASSYSRIGELFF	TGTGCCAGCAGTTACTCGAGGATCGGGGAGCTGTTTTTT
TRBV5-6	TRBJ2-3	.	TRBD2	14	CASSWGGVTDTQYF	TGTGCCAGCAGCTGGGGAGGGGTCACAGATACGCAGTATTTT
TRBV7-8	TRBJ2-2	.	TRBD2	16	CASSLLGGRNTGELFF	TGTGCCAGCAGCTTACTCGGCGGGAGAAACACCGGGGAGCTGTTTTTT
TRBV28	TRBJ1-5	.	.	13	CASRPQSNQPQHF	TGTGCCAGCAGACCCCAGAGCAATCAGCCCCAGCATTTT
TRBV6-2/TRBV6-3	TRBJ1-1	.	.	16	CASSPGRGGLNTEAFF	TGTGCCAGCAGCCCAGGTAGGGGGGGCCTGAACACTGAAGCTTTCTTT
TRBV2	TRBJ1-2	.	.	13	CASNPGRSYGYTF	TGTGCCAGCAACCCCGGGCGGTCCTATGGCTACACCTTC
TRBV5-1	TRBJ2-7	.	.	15	CASSLLAGQGPEQYF	TGCGCCAGCAGCTTGTTAGCGGGACAGGGTCCCGAGCAGTACTTC
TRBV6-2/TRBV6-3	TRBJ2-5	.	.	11	CASSTPGDQYF	TGTGCCAGCAGTACTCCTGGGGACCAGTACTTC
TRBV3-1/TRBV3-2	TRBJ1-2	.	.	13	CASSQGAGRGYTF	TGTGCCAGCAGCCAAGGTGCGGGCCGCGGCTACACCTTC
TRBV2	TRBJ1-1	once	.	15	CASSLGFIGNTEAFF	TGTGCCAGCAGCCTCGGATTCATCGGGAACACTGAAGCTTTCTTT
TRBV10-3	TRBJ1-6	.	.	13	CATSAGEHSPLHF	TGTGCCACCTCGGCAGGGGAGCATTCACCCCTCCACTTT
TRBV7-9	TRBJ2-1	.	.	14	CASSFAGGVDEQFF	TGTGCCAGCAGCTTCGCTGGGGGTGTCGATGAGCAGTTCTTC
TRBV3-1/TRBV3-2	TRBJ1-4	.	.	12	CASGQDWEKLFF	TGTGCCAGCGGCCAGGATTGGGAAAAACTGTTTTTT
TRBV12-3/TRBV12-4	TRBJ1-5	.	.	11	CASSSGQPQHF	TGTGCCAGCAGTTCTGGTCAGCCCCAGCATTTT
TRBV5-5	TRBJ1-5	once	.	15	CASTPNAGYNQPQHF	TGTGCCAGCACCCCGAATGCGGGCTACAATCAGCCCCAGCATTTT
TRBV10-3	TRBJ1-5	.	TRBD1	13	CAIGTDSNQPQHF	TGTGCCATTGGGACAGATAGCAATCAGCCCCAGCATTTT
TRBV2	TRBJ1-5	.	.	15	CASSLQGAYQSPQHF	TGTGCCAGCAGCCTACAGGGAGCCTATCAGTCTCCCCAGCATTTT
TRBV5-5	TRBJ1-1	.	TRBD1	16	CASSFGTGMMNTEAFF	TGTGCCAGCAGCTTCGGGACAGGGATGATGAACACTGAAGCTTTCTTT